Reported below is one T cell receptor (beta chain). There is no known antigen for this receptor. Read data end 3 residues before the CDR3 end; the end is taken from the germline J gene. The sample belongs to a study of Tregs in tolerant kidney transplant recipients (dated by TCRdb to the late 2010s). Looking at the study overall: TCRbeta sequencing was used in the study to identify donor-specific regulatory T cells before combined kidney and bone marrow transplantation, and the identified cells were then tracked after transplant.

Transplants used related donors with nonmyeloablative bone marrow transplantation; mixed chimerism was transient in the human trials. Thawed PBMCs were FACS-sorted into unstimulated Tregs (CD4+CD25+CD127-), CD4+ non-Tregs (CD4+CD25-), CD4 cells and CD8 cells. The patients were a handful of recipients of combined kidney and bone marrow transplants from the ITN036ST trial, and samples were available only for these trial subjects. Healthy control blood was separated into PBMCs by Ficoll density gradient and cryopreserved, and patient PBMCs were collected both before and after transplant. Taken from cysteine to phenylalanine, the CDR3 has 14 residues. Only the CDR3 bases that were read are kept: 33 of them, in frame from base 1. CDR1 and CDR2, looked up from the germline V gene, are KGHSH and LQKENI. Trimming accounts for 6 bases at V and 4 bases at J, while the number of junction bases matched to no gene is 4.

For TCRbeta CDR3 sequencing, genomic DNA was extracted from sorted cells using the QIAGEN DNeasy Blood and Tissue Kit. High-throughput TCRbeta CDR3 sequencing, which included PCR amplification with bias correction and internal controls, was done commercially through immunoSEQ. For the original study's pipeline: Unique productive TCRbeta sequences were defined by CDR3 nucleotide sequence where primers matched, otherwise by CDR3 amino acid sequence with Vbeta and Jbeta genes. As a correction for sorting error, sequences shared between sorted populations at a frequency ratio of 2:1 or less were discarded, and the remaining shared sequences were assigned to the higher population. A sequence was defined as donor-reactive if the sequence was expanded at least 5-fold in CFSE-low cells compared with unstimulated cells and had a frequency of at least 0.01% in CFSE-low cells. Jensen-Shannon divergence calculated on the top 100 TCRbeta sequences ranked by frequency was used to measure repertoire divergence. For samples with multiple sequencing runs, sorting error was corrected separately for each run before the runs were pooled. Here the immuneACCESS table is served through TCRdb, limited to in-frame sequences with V and J called. Missing clones are a known gap in these copies; in checked studies unresolved V genes cover under half, and the rest lacks a known reason. The D gene and trimming were derived from the DNA, and the V and J assignments and clone size from that table. For this sample, the table gives some 30,000 clones. Clones ranked in the top ten supply 1.8% of the sample.

The full study reports these points: Because the study included only a small number of patients, the results must be confirmed in larger populations and under other immunosuppression protocols. For some patients, the PCR primers changed as time went on, which meant samples from those patients could not be compared with one another at the nucleotide level. The most biologically relevant and donor-specific TCRbeta repertoire appeared to be identified by expanding Tregs with activated donor B cells. In tolerant patients, donor-specific Tregs expanded more than Tregs overall, which suggests antigen-driven rather than nonspecific expansion. Biological reproducibility was not examined directly, but technical replication error appeared to be minimal.

Recombination linked TRBV18 to TRBJ2-2, with 8 central nucleotides matching TRBD1. This TCR was sampled from a human patient who received a combined kidney and bone marrow transplant. After transplantation, some T cells may belong to the graft donor instead of the recipient. This specimen was CD4+ T cells from blood (PBMCs), taken 24 months after the transplant. This receptor carries the CDR3 CASSPDRVTGELFF. The sequenced part of the CDR3 DNA is TGTGCCAGCTCTCCGGACAGGGTCACCGGGGAG.